The next 29 T cell receptor beta chains were all read from a single sample in a study of blood T cell repertoires in COVID-19. The repertoire was sequenced with immunoSEQ multiplex PCR; TCRdb's copy has only in-frame clones and lacks some. The sample holds approximately 150,000 clones, around 84% seen once. The sequencing sample was made of PBMCs or T cells enriched from blood (not recorded which). The receptor source for this set is a man aged 35 to 55 with acute COVID-19.

V gene TRBV5-6 combines with J gene TRBJ1-5; a possible D gene is TRBD1 (6 bases). The CDR3 runs 17 residues. CDR1 and CDR2 (germline): SGHDT, YYEEEE. Trimming shortened V by 3 bases and J by 7 bases, and 23 bases separated the two germline ends. CDR3 in DNA: TGTGCCAGCAGCTCCGGGACAAGGCGAGCATCGGGGCAGCCCCAGCATTTT. The encoded protein is CASSSGTRRASGQPQHF. Full variable domain (outside the CDR3, taken from reference TRBV5-6 and TRBJ1-5): DAGVTQSPTHLIKTRGQQVTLRCSPKSGHDTVSWYQQALGQGPQFIFQYYEEEERQRGNFPDRFSGHQFPNYSSELNVNALLLGDSALYLCASSSGTRRASGQPQHFGDGTRLSIL.

The chain links TRBV6-5 to TRBJ2-4; D is perhaps TRBD2 (5 bases). The length of the CDR3 is 14 residues. Looked up from germline, CDR1 is MNHEY and CDR2 is SVGAGI. V was clipped by 5 bases and J by 8 bases, with 16 bases between them. CDR3 nucleotides: TGTGCCAGCAGTACCCGGGCCCTCGGGGACATTCAGTACTTC. It encodes CASSTRALGDIQYF.

This rearrangement joins TRBV19 to TRBJ1-1; unclear D gene. The CDR3 extends over 13 amino acids. Germline values: CDR1 LNHDA, CDR2 SQIVND (reference sequence). Trimming pared 5 bases from V and 4 bases from J, leaving 11 bases between. The CDR3, as DNA: TGTGCCAGTAGTCTAAACCAGGTCACTGAAGCTTTCTTT. It is translated as CASSLNQVTEAFF.

The rearrangement joins TRBV6-5 to TRBJ2-5; TRBD1 agrees at 8 bases. V lost 0 bases to trimming and J lost 5 bases; unmatched junction nucleotides: 5. The CDR3 spans 15 residues. CDR1 and CDR2 from the germline V gene are MNHEY and SVGAGI. The CDR3 bases are TGTGCCAGCAGTTACTCCTTGACAGGGGCCGAGACCCAGTACTTC. Amino acid sequence: CASSYSLTGAETQYF.

The chain combines TRBV19 with TRBJ1-4; no reliable D call. CDR1 is LNHDA and CDR2 is SQIVND in the germline V gene (reference sequence). The CDR3 runs to 13 residues. V shed 5 bases and J shed 4 bases, with 8 bases lying between them. The chain's CDR3 is CASSFTYNEKLFF. The CDR3 region has the DNA TGTGCCAGTAGTTTCACCTATAATGAAAAACTGTTTTTT. Supplemented by reference TRBV19 and TRBJ1-4, the full variable domain reads DGGITQSPKYLFRKEGQNVTLSCEQNLNHDAMYWYRQDPGQGLRLIYYSQIVNDFQKGDIAEGYSVSREKKESFPLTVTSAQKNPTAFYLCASSFTYNEKLFFGSGTQLSVL.

This sequence joins TRBV6-5 and TRBJ2-5; D is possibly TRBD1 (6 bases). V gave up 8 bases and J gave up 5 bases, with 12 bases separating them. The CDR3 is 12 amino acids. Per germline, CDR1 MNHEY and CDR2 SVGAGI. CDR3 residues: CASSWDTETQYF. CDR3 sequence (DNA): TGTGCCAGCTCTTGGGACACGGAGACCCAGTACTTC.

The chain has TRBV5-1 and TRBJ2-7; 8 bases match TRBD2. V shed 4 bases, J shed 3 bases, and the junction held 6 bases outside the gene matches. The CDR3 sequence is 14 residues long. Germline V CDR1 and CDR2: SGHRS, YFSETQ. This chain's CDR3 is CASSVIGTSYEQYF. CDR3 in DNA: TGCGCCAGCAGCGTAATCGGGACTAGCTACGAGCAGTACTTC.

J is TRBJ2-7 and V is TRBV11-2, with TRBD1 identical over 7 bases. Unmatched junction bases numbered 5, after V lost 0 bases and J lost 3 bases. Germline V gene lookup returns CDR1 SGHAT and CDR2 FQNNGV. This CDR3 spans 15 amino acids. The CDR3 DNA reads as TGTGCCAGCAGCTTAGACCCCCAGGGGGTCTACGAGCAGTACTTC. Its protein product is CASSLDPQGVYEQYF.

The chain links TRBV11-1 to TRBJ2-7; 10 bases fit TRBD2. The junction had 5 bases not matched to a gene; V was cut back by 2 bases and J by 4 bases. Per the germline V gene, CDR1 is SGHAT and CDR2 is FQDESV (reference sequence). The CDR3 is made up of 15 amino acids. Here the CDR3 reads CASSLTGTSEYEQYF. For the CDR3, the DNA is TGTGCCAGCAGCTTAACAGGGACTAGCGAGTACGAGCAGTACTTC.

This chain joins TRBV29-1 and TRBJ2-1, with TRBD2 as a possible D gene (5 bases). The CDR3 length is 15 residues. The V gene lost 6 bases and the J gene lost 5 bases, with 20 bases spanning the gap. Per the germline V gene, CDR1 is SQVTM and CDR2 is ANQGSEA. CDR3 region: CSVRFPGSANNEQFF. CDR3 in DNA: TGCAGCGTGCGCTTTCCGGGATCAGCTAACAATGAGCAGTTCTTC.

The V gene is TRBV29-1, the J gene TRBJ2-7; 7 nucleotides agree with TRBD1. The CDR3 runs to 13 residues. The V segment lost 6 bases and the J segment 1 base; nucleotides outside the gene matches: 6. Per the germline V gene, CDR1 is SQVTM and CDR2 is ANQGSEA. The CDR3 DNA sequence: TGCAGCGTAACCGGGACAGCATCCTACGAGCAGTACTTC. Amino acids: CSVTGTASYEQYF.

The chain recombines TRBV7-8 with TRBJ1-1; 9 bases are shared with TRBD1. From germline, CDR1 is SGHVS and CDR2 FQNEAQ. The J segment lost 3 bases and the V segment lost 3 bases, leaving 5 bases of the junction unmatched. This CDR3 is built from 15 residues. The CDR3 is CASSFEQGADTEAFF. The CDR3 DNA sequence: TGTGCCAGCAGCTTCGAACAGGGGGCTGACACTGAAGCTTTCTTT.

This chain joins TRBV7-2 and TRBJ2-1; D not resolved. Trimming took off 2 bases at V and 8 bases at J, with 4 bases between the two ends. The germline V gene encodes CDR1 SGHTA and CDR2 FQGNSA. There are 11 residues in the CDR3. CDR3 in amino acids: CASSLIYEQFF. DNA for the CDR3: TGTGCCAGCAGCTTAATCTATGAGCAGTTCTTC.

The V and J genes are TRBV19 and TRBJ1-4; weak D call: TRBD1 (6 bases). V dropped 4 bases and J dropped 8 bases, with 17 bases sitting between them. Germline V lookup: CDR1 LNHDA, CDR2 SQIVND (reference sequence). The length of the CDR3 is 15 residues. In DNA, the CDR3 is TGTGCCAGTAGTAGACAGGACAGATCCGAAGAAAAACTGTTTTTT. Protein product: CASSRQDRSEEKLFF.

The chain uses TRBV2 and TRBJ2-1; 7 bases align to TRBD1. This CDR3 region has 15 residues. Germline assignment: CDR1 SNHLY and CDR2 FYNNEI. The ends lost 3 bases at V and 4 bases at J; junction bases unmatched: 6. Written as DNA, the CDR3 is TGTGCCAGCAGTGACGGGACAGCTGAGTACAATGAGCAGTTCTTC. It codes for CASSDGTAEYNEQFF. The variable domain in full, completed from reference TRBV2 and TRBJ2-1, reads EPEVTQTPSHQVTQMGQEVILRCVPISNHLYFYWYRQILGQKVEFLVSFYNNEISEKSEIFDDQFSVERPDGSNFTLKIRSTKLEDSAMYFCASSDGTAEYNEQFFGPGTRLTVL.

This clone was picked up one time. DNA of the CDR3: TGTGCCTGGAGTTGGCTGAAGAATGAGCAGTTCTTC. Translated: CAWSWLKNEQFF. The gene calls are TRBV30 and TRBJ2-1; D unresolved. The germline CDR1 and CDR2 sequences are GTSNPN and SVGIG (reference sequence). This CDR3 contains 12 residues. V gave up 2 bases and J gave up 7 bases, with 9 bases separating them.

This chain connects TRBV5-1 to TRBJ1-1; 7 bases line up with TRBD1. CDR3 length: 14 amino acids. J lost 4 bases, V lost 1 base, and 4 bases had no gene match. Germline V CDR1 and CDR2: SGHRS, YFSETQ. The CDR3 loop is CASSLLGDSTEAFF. In DNA form, the CDR3 reads TGCGCCAGCAGCTTGCTCGGGGACAGCACTGAAGCTTTCTTT.

This clone was found once. The J gene is TRBJ2-1, the V gene TRBV29-1; 11 bases match TRBD2. V shed 4 bases and J 8 bases; nucleotides not matched to a gene: 19. CDR3 length equals 18 residues. Germline V CDR1 and CDR2: SQVTM, ANQGSEA. Here the CDR3 reads CSVAILPALAGVRDEQFF. The DNA of the CDR3 is TGCAGCGTTGCAATACTCCCGGCACTAGCGGGAGTGCGCGATGAGCAGTTCTTC.

The gene calls are TRBV6-5 and TRBJ1-6; 9 positions agree with TRBD1. Germline V CDR1 and CDR2: MNHEY, SVGAGI. This CDR3 contains 13 residues. Unmatched junction bases numbered 6, after V lost 8 bases and J lost 10 bases. In DNA, the CDR3 is TGTGCCAGCTGGGACAGGGAGGCCTCACCCCTCCACTTT. Residues: CASWDREASPLHF.

This rearrangement joins TRBV6-5 to TRBJ1-1, with a tentative D call TRBD1 (5 bases). The CDR3 runs to 14 residues. V lost 2 bases and J 3 bases, leaving 10 bases between the germline ends. CDR1 is MNHEY, CDR2 SVGAGI, per germline. This CDR3 is CASSYQGGYTEAFF. CDR3 DNA sequence: TGTGCCAGCAGTTACCAGGGAGGGTACACTGAAGCTTTCTTT.

V gene TRBV28 combines with J gene TRBJ2-5; D is unresolved. The CDR3 extends over 11 amino acids. The germline V gene has CDR1 MDHEN and CDR2 SYDVKM. The V end was cut by 7 bases, the J end by 1 base, with 4 bases between. The CDR3: CASNSQETQYF. The CDR3 coding sequence is TGTGCCAGCAACTCCCAAGAGACCCAGTACTTC.

This chain links TRBV3-1 (or the pseudogene TRBV3-2) with TRBJ1-2; 8 nucleotides align to TRBD1. The V and J ends lost 0 bases and 7 bases, in that order; junction bases with no gene match: 4. Germline CDR1 LGHDT, CDR2 YNNKEL (reference sequence). The CDR3 has 14 amino acids. CDR3 loop: CASSQDSDRGGYTF. The DNA for the CDR3 is TGTGCCAGCAGCCAAGATTCCGACAGGGGTGGCTACACCTTC.

This clone was counted only a few times. The chain employs TRBV30 and TRBJ2-7; D gene uncertain. The CDR3 has 12 amino acids. The V gene's germline CDR1 is GTSNPN and CDR2 SVGIG (reference sequence). V shed 2 bases and J shed 5 bases, with 10 bases lying between them. The CDR3 DNA reads TGTGCCTGGAGTACTTCATCCAACGAGCAGTACTTC. The encoded protein is CAWSTSSNEQYF.

This chain joins TRBV3-1 (or the pseudogene TRBV3-2) and TRBJ1-6; D is uncertain. The V and J ends lost 2 bases and 8 bases respectively, with 7 bases between them. From germline, CDR1 is LGHDT and CDR2 YNNKEL (reference sequence). There are 13 residues in the CDR3. The CDR3 DNA reads as TGTGCCAGCAGCCAAAATCCCGATTCACCCCTCCACTTT. Protein sequence: CASSQNPDSPLHF.

This sequence joins TRBV25-1 and TRBJ2-5; possible D gene TRBD1, 5 bases. This CDR3 comprises 14 residues. The germline CDR1 and CDR2 sequences are MGHDK and SYGVNS. Deletions cut 4 bases from V and 5 bases from J, with 14 bases between. Here the CDR3 DNA reads TGTGCCAGCAGTGCCTTGAAGGGGTTGGAGACCCAGTACTTC. It encodes CASSALKGLETQYF. Complete variable domain (other parts from reference TRBV25-1 and TRBJ2-5): EADIYQTPRYLVIGTGKKITLECSQTMGHDKMYWYQQDPGMELHLIHYSYGVNSTEKGDLSSESTVSRIRTEHFPLTLESARPSHTSQYLCASSALKGLETQYFGPGTRLLVL.

V gene TRBV10-1 combines with J gene TRBJ2-2; the D gene is possibly TRBD2 (6 bases). The germline V and J ends were trimmed by 3 bases and 6 bases, with 8 bases remaining between them. The CDR3 consists of 13 residues. Germline V CDR1 and CDR2: WNHNN, SYGVQD (reference sequence). This CDR3 reads CASSEGGAGELFF. As DNA, the CDR3 is TGCGCCAGCAGTGAAGGCGGGGCCGGGGAGCTGTTTTTT.

The chain has TRBV3-1 (or the pseudogene TRBV3-2) and TRBJ1-2; D gene uncertain. V lost 0 bases and J 2 bases, leaving 4 bases between the germline ends. Per the germline V gene, CDR1 is LGHDT and CDR2 is YNNKEL (reference sequence). The CDR3 sequence is 13 residues long. The CDR3 loop reads CASSQDTNYGYTF. The CDR3 DNA is TGTGCCAGCAGCCAAGACACAAACTATGGCTACACCTTC.

The chain couples TRBV6-2 or TRBV6-3 to TRBJ1-1; D is unclear. The CDR3 extends over 12 amino acids. The V gene's germline CDR1 is MNHEY and CDR2 SVGEGT. The ends were cut back, 6 bases at V and 7 bases at J, with 12 bases in the middle. In DNA, the CDR3 is TGTGCCAGCAGCCCCATCGGGGTTGAAGCTTTCTTT. It codes for CASSPIGVEAFF.

The CDR3 region has the DNA TGTGCCAGCAGCCAACTAGCCTACGAGCAGTACTTC. Translating it yields CASSQLAYEQYF. The chain links TRBV6-2 or TRBV6-3 to TRBJ2-7; D possibly corresponds to TRBD2 (5 bases). Trimming left V 6 bases short and J 2 bases short, with 8 bases between. CDR1 and CDR2 (germline): MNHEY, SVGEGT. This CDR3 is 12 amino acids long.